This entry lists 7 T cell receptor beta chains sequenced from one sample in a study of early T cells in non-severe SARS-CoV-2 infection. Via MiXCR, TCRdb re-called the 5' RACE reads, giving one row per CDR3 protein. The sample yields roughly 60,000 distinct CDR3 sequences, approximately 6.3% seen once. Sequenced here: whole blood, sampled at baseline. These receptors all come from an adult who was a healthcare worker with PCR-confirmed SARS-CoV-2 infection or an uninfected control (not recorded which).

V usage is TRBV20-1 and J usage is TRBJ2-1; TRBD2 agrees at 9 bases. The CDR3 is 17 amino acids. The germline CDR1 and CDR2 sequences are DFQATT and SNEGSKA (reference sequence). The V and J ends lost 3 bases and 0 bases, in that order; junction bases with no gene match: 9. CDR3 nucleotide sequence: TGCAGTGCTAGGCATCTAGCGGGGACAAGCTCCTACAATGAGCAGTTCTTC. Translation gives CSARHLAGTSSYNEQFF.

The J gene is TRBJ2-5, the V gene TRBV27, with TRBD1 as a possible D gene (7 bases). Trimming cost V 6 bases and J 6 bases, with 17 bases left between them. CDR1 is MNHEY, CDR2 SMNVEV, per germline (reference sequence). The CDR3 covers 14 residues. The CDR3 bases are TGTGCCAGCAGCGGGAGCAGGGGGTCAAAGACCCAGTACTTC. Its translation: CASSGSRGSKTQYF.

This clonotype was found a few times. CDR3 in DNA: TGTGCCAGCACCCTTTCGGGGGGTCTCACAGATACGCAGTATTTT. This sequence encodes CASTLSGGLTDTQYF. V and J are TRBV5-8 and TRBJ2-3; 7 bases fit TRBD2. Germline loops: CDR1 SGHTS, CDR2 YDEGEE. CDR3 size: 15 residues. The V and J ends lost 6 bases and 2 bases, in that order; junction bases with no gene match: 9.

This clonotype has a count of ten or more. The V and J genes are TRBV4-3 and TRBJ1-4; weak D call: TRBD1 (5 bases). The CDR3 sequence is 14 residues long. The V gene's germline CDR1 is LGHNA and CDR2 YSLEER. V was trimmed by 6 bases and J by 6 bases, leaving 14 bases between them. CDR3 region: CASRNQGQDEKLFF. DNA of the CDR3: TGCGCCAGCAGAAATCAGGGCCAGGATGAAAAACTGTTTTTT.

This clonotype appeared many times. J is TRBJ2-7 and V is TRBV6-2 or TRBV6-3, with D possibly matching TRBD2 (6 bases). Germline-derived CDR1 and CDR2 are MNHEY and SVGEGT. CDR3 length equals 12 residues. Trimming shortened V by 8 bases and J by 6 bases, and 14 bases separated the two germline ends. The CDR3 DNA reads TGTGCCAGCGGACTTCTAGCGAGCGAGCAGTACTTC. Protein: CASGLLASEQYF.

In its sample, this clonotype was seen many times. J is TRBJ2-7 and V is TRBV29-1; 7 positions match TRBD2. The CDR3 is 10 residues long. Germline CDR1 SQVTM, CDR2 ANQGSEA. After removal of 7 bases from V and 7 bases from J, the junction contained 4 bases not matched to a gene. The CDR3 nucleotides read TGCAGCGCCAGGGAGGGGGAGCAGTACTTC. Translation: CSAREGEQYF.

The genes are TRBV7-8 and TRBJ2-1; D possibly corresponds to TRBD2 (5 bases). V lost 2 bases and J 5 bases, leaving 7 bases between the germline ends. The CDR3 has 13 amino acids. CDR1 SGHVS and CDR2 FQNEAQ come from the germline V gene. This CDR3 reads CASSLILDNEQFF. In nucleotides, the CDR3 is TGTGCCAGCAGCTTAATACTAGACAATGAGCAGTTCTTC.